These T cell receptor beta chains were read from a single sample in a study of beta chain features in type 1 diabetes. The method was immunoSEQ multiplex PCR; TCRdb's version includes in-frame clones alone and lacks a portion of them. The top ten hold approximately 0.03% of the sample, which has around 240,000 clones, 9.6% seen once. The sample consisted of naive CD4+ T cells from blood. The receptors come from a woman aged 18-29 years in good health. The CDR3 runs from the conserved cysteine through the conserved F or W. Fields, in order: V gene, J gene, CDR3 protein.

v_call: TRBV9
j_call: TRBJ2-7
cdr3_aa: CASSVGGQGSYEQYF

v_call: TRBV11-2
j_call: TRBJ2-3
cdr3_aa: CASSLGQGTSTDTQYF

v_call: TRBV10-3
j_call: TRBJ2-3
cdr3_aa: CAISESVTSGTDTQYF

v_call: TRBV5-1
j_call: TRBJ2-7
cdr3_aa: CASSLDGTSLEQYF

v_call: TRBV4-2
j_call: TRBJ1-1
cdr3_aa: CASSQATGRYAFF

v_call: TRBV30
j_call: TRBJ2-7
cdr3_aa: CAWKSSGRNSYEQYF

v_call: TRBV19
j_call: TRBJ1-1
cdr3_aa: CASLRRGTEAFF

v_call: TRBV6-1
j_call: TRBJ2-1
cdr3_aa: CASNLRDINEQFF

v_call: TRBV5-4
j_call: TRBJ2-3
cdr3_aa: CASSRSGGPYTDTQYF

v_call: TRBV7-2
j_call: TRBJ2-1
cdr3_aa: CASSLSSGPYNEQFF